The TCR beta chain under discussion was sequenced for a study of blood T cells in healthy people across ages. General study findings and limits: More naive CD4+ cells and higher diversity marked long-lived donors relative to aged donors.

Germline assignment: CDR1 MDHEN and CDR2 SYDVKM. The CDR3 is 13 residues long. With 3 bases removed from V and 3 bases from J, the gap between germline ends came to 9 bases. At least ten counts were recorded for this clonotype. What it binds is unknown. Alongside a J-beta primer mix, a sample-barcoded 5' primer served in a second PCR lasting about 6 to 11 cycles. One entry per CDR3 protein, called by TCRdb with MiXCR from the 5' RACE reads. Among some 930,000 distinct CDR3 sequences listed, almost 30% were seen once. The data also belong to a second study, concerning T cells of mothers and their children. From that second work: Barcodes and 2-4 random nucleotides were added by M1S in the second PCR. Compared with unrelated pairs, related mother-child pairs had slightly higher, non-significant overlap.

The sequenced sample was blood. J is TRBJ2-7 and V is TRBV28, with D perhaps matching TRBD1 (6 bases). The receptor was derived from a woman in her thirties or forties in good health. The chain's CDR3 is CASSFTGNYEQYF. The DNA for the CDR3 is TGTGCCAGCAGTTTCACAGGGAACTACGAGCAGTACTTC.